What follows are 25 T cell receptor beta chains derived from one specimen sequenced in a study of shared clonotypes between healthy human individuals. Libraries were prepared by immunoSEQ multiplex PCR; TCRdb keeps only in-frame clonotypes and omits some of them. Of millions of clones in the sample, around nine tenths are singletons; the top ten hold over 0.12%. Source material: naive CD4+ T cells sorted from blood. Subset denoted: CD45RA+ positively selected. Receptors were obtained from a man younger than 30 in good health.

The chain is built from TRBV6-1 and TRBJ1-6; D is uncertain. This CDR3 comprises 15 residues. V lost 5 bases and J 10 bases, leaving 18 bases between the germline ends. Germline assignment: CDR1 MNHNS and CDR2 SASEGT. DNA of the CDR3: TGTGCCAGCAGTACCGTCGGTAAGAAAACCTCACCCCTCCACTTT. This gives the protein CASSTVGKKTSPLHF.

Worth noting for this clone: Additional DNA sequences in this sample encode the identical CDR3. The chain employs TRBV2 and TRBJ2-6, with D maybe TRBD2 (6 bases). Deletions cut 6 bases from V and 0 bases from J, with 12 bases between. CDR1 is SNHLY and CDR2 is FYNNEI in the germline V gene. This CDR3 is 16 amino acids long. CDR3 protein: CASSPGLLSGANVLTF. The CDR3 DNA reads TGTGCCAGCAGCCCGGGACTGCTCTCTGGGGCCAACGTCCTGACTTTC.

The gene calls are TRBV9 and TRBJ2-1, with 7 bases identical to TRBD1. CDR3 length: 15 residues. Germline lookup yields CDR1 SGDLS and CDR2 YYNGEE. Losses at the gene ends were 3 bases for V and 4 bases for J; bases not matched to a gene: 7. The CDR3 sequence: CASSAGTDPYNEQFF. DNA of the CDR3: TGTGCCAGCAGCGCCGGGACAGACCCGTACAATGAGCAGTTCTTC.

The chain joins TRBV6-6 to TRBJ1-1; no firm D call. Trimming stripped 2 bases from V and 1 base from J, with 8 bases between. Germline V CDR1 and CDR2: MNHNY, SVGAGI (reference sequence). The length of the CDR3 is 14 residues. CDR3 bases: TGTGCCAGCAGTTACGGTAATCCGAACACTGAAGCTTTCTTT. Amino acid sequence: CASSYGNPNTEAFF.

The rearrangement joins TRBV7-9 to TRBJ2-7; 9 nucleotides match TRBD1. The germline gives CDR1 SEHNR, CDR2 FQNEAQ (reference sequence). After removal of 2 bases from V and 0 bases from J, the junction contained 5 bases not matched to a gene. The length of the CDR3 is 16 residues. The CDR3 loop reads CASSLPGQGSSYEQYF. In DNA form, the CDR3 reads TGTGCCAGCAGCTTACCGGGACAGGGCAGCTCCTACGAGCAGTACTTC.

Note on this clone: Other DNA sequences within the sample encode an identical CDR3. V gene TRBV29-1 combines with J gene TRBJ2-3, with TRBD2 matching over 7 bases. Germline lookup yields CDR1 SQVTM and CDR2 ANQGSEA. CDR3 length equals 13 residues. V was clipped by 7 bases and J by 2 bases; unmatched bases: 6. The CDR3 DNA is TGCAGCGCGGGGGGAGGTTCCACAGATACGCAGTATTTT. Its protein product is CSAGGGSTDTQYF.

This chain joins TRBV11-2 and TRBJ2-5; D not certain. Germline CDR1 reads SGHAT; CDR2 reads FQNNGV. CDR3 length: 15 residues. Trimming took 5 bases from V and 0 from J, leaving 13 bases between them. This chain's CDR3 is CASSPRVEYQETQYF. The CDR3, as DNA: TGTGCCAGCAGCCCACGAGTGGAGTACCAAGAGACCCAGTACTTC.

This rearrangement joins TRBV5-1 to TRBJ2-5; weak D call: TRBD2 (6 bases). Trimming pared 0 bases from V and 2 bases from J, leaving 11 bases between. The CDR3 totals 15 residues. The V gene's germline CDR1 is SGHRS and CDR2 YFSETQ. DNA for the CDR3: TGCGCCAGCAGCTTGGCGGGGCTAGCGCAAGAGACCCAGTACTTC. It specifies CASSLAGLAQETQYF.

The chain uses TRBV10-1 and TRBJ2-2; D unresolved. The CDR3 runs 14 residues. From germline, CDR1 is WNHNN and CDR2 SYGVQD (reference sequence). V was trimmed by 2 bases and J by 0 bases, leaving 4 bases between them. The CDR3 bases are TGCGCCAGCAGTGAGGGGACGAACACCGGGGAGCTGTTTTTT. Its translation: CASSEGTNTGELFF.

V and J are TRBV5-1 and TRBJ2-3, with D unclear. CDR1 is SGHRS and CDR2 is YFSETQ in the germline V gene. The V end was cut by 3 bases, the J end by 6 bases, with 14 bases between. The CDR3 runs 14 residues. Written as DNA, the CDR3 is TGCGCCAGCAGCTCCGCCGCCGCAGGTGATACGCAGTATTTT. Translated: CASSSAAAGDTQYF.

As for this clone: No conserved phenylalanine or tryptophan ends this CDR3, so it is likely a read error. No DNA is shown, since the ends of the CDR3 on it are uncertain; the CDR3 is the one TCRdb lists. V and J are TRBV21-1 and TRBJ1-2; the DNA was not compared with TRBD1, the D call given in the table. TRBV21-1 is given as a pseudogene. Counting both end residues, the CDR3 totals 15 amino acids. The CDR3 loop reads CASIQRALQGAEVAL.

This sequence joins TRBV9 and TRBJ2-7; D unclear. The length of the CDR3 is 14 residues. Trimming stripped 0 bases from V and 6 bases from J, with 13 bases between. In germline, CDR1 is SGDLS, CDR2 YYNGEE. The CDR3 loop reads CASSVEGNLGEQYF. The CDR3 DNA is TGTGCCAGCAGCGTAGAGGGAAACTTGGGCGAGCAGTACTTC.

V is TRBV11-2 and J is TRBJ1-6, with D unresolved. The CDR3 length is 14 residues. V dropped 6 bases and J dropped 7 bases, with 13 bases sitting between them. Germline V gene data show CDR1 as SGHAT and CDR2 as FQNNGV. This chain's CDR3 is CASSTDGRNSPLHF. The CDR3 DNA sequence: TGTGCCAGCAGTACGGACGGCCGAAATTCACCCCTCCACTTT.

The V call is TRBV27, the J call TRBJ2-7; D is undetermined. The length of the CDR3 is 15 residues. Trimming removed 2 bases at V and 3 bases at J, with 14 bases between. Germline loops: CDR1 MNHEY, CDR2 SMNVEV (reference sequence). Written as DNA, the CDR3 is TGTGCCAGCAGTTTAAGATCCCGTCACGACTACGAGCAGTACTTC. Translation gives CASSLRSRHDYEQYF.

The chain has TRBV6-1 and TRBJ1-5, with 7 bases matching TRBD1. Trimming at V came to 6 bases and at J to 4 bases, leaving 3 bases not matched to a gene. The length of the CDR3 is 13 residues. The germline gives CDR1 MNHNS, CDR2 SASEGT. CDR3 coding DNA: TGTGCCAGCAGAGTACAGGGGAATCAGCCCCAGCATTTT. Protein product: CASRVQGNQPQHF.

The chain links TRBV7-2 to TRBJ2-1; TRBD2 agrees at 12 bases. The V segment lost 6 bases and the J segment 7 bases; nucleotides outside the gene matches: 7. In germline, CDR1 is SGHTA, CDR2 FQGNSA. This CDR3 comprises 15 residues. CDR3 loop: CASRQLAGGGNEQFF. The CDR3 coding sequence is TGTGCCAGCAGACAACTAGCGGGAGGTGGGAATGAGCAGTTCTTC.

The V and J genes are TRBV28 and TRBJ2-7, with D unclear. The germline CDR1 and CDR2 sequences are MDHEN and SYDVKM. The length of the CDR3 is 13 residues. V lost 3 bases, J lost 7 bases, and 13 bases lay in between. CDR3 residues: CASSFPSVGEQYF. The CDR3, as DNA: TGTGCCAGCAGTTTCCCCTCGGTGGGGGAGCAGTACTTC.

V usage is TRBV19 and J usage is TRBJ1-5, with unresolved D. The CDR3 has 14 amino acids. V dropped 5 bases and J dropped 4 bases, with 12 bases sitting between them. In germline, CDR1 is LNHDA, CDR2 SQIVND (reference sequence). The CDR3: CASSFMGINQPQHF. CDR3 DNA: TGTGCCAGTAGTTTCATGGGGATAAATCAGCCCCAGCATTTT.

The gene calls are TRBV5-1 and TRBJ2-3; TRBD2 matches 11 bases. Germline assignment: CDR1 SGHRS and CDR2 YFSETQ. The CDR3 runs 15 residues. Trimming took 4 bases from V and 4 from J; bases not matched to a gene: 5. DNA for the CDR3: TGCGCCAGCAGCCCTAGCGGGGGGTGGGCAGATACGCAGTATTTT. This encodes CASSPSGGWADTQYF.

With regard to this clone: The sample has other DNA sequences that encode this CDR3 too. This chain links TRBV30 with TRBJ1-2; a weak D match, TRBD1 (5 bases). This CDR3 spans 12 amino acids. V lost 3 bases, J lost 8 bases, and 13 bases lay in between. Germline V CDR1 and CDR2: GTSNPN, SVGIG (reference sequence). Here the CDR3 reads CAWSVRVYGYTF. The CDR3 region has the DNA TGTGCCTGGAGCGTCAGGGTCTACGGCTACACCTTC.

This rearrangement joins TRBV5-1 to TRBJ1-1, with 9 positions matching TRBD1. CDR1 is SGHRS and CDR2 is YFSETQ in the germline V gene. Unmatched junction bases numbered 3, after V lost 0 bases and J lost 6 bases. The CDR3 spans 14 residues. CDR3 DNA: TGCGCCAGCAGCTTGGACAGGGGGCAATCTGAAGCTTTCTTT. It is translated as CASSLDRGQSEAFF.

The chain is built from TRBV2 and TRBJ2-5; 12 positions match TRBD2. Germline V CDR1 and CDR2: SNHLY, FYNNEI. The CDR3 covers 16 residues. Germline trimming cut 6 bases from V and 4 bases from J; bases unmatched to any gene: 9. CDR3 residues: CASRRSGLAGRETQYF. The DNA of the CDR3 is TGTGCCAGCAGGCGCTCCGGACTAGCGGGACGAGAGACCCAGTACTTC.

The V and J genes are TRBV5-4 and TRBJ1-1; D is ambiguous. Germline assignment: CDR1 SGHNT and CDR2 YYREEE (reference sequence). The CDR3 runs to 15 residues. Trimming took off 0 bases at V and 0 bases at J, with 9 bases between the two ends. DNA for the CDR3: TGTGCCAGCAGCTTGGAGGGCTCCATGAACACTGAAGCTTTCTTT. Protein: CASSLEGSMNTEAFF. The variable domain in full, completed from reference TRBV5-4 and TRBJ1-1, reads ETGVTQSPTHLIKTRGQQVTLRCSSQSGHNTVSWYQQALGQGPQFIFQYYREEENGRGNFPPRFSGLQFPNYSSELNVNALELDDSALYLCASSLEGSMNTEAFFGQGTRLTVV.

V is TRBV10-3 and J is TRBJ2-5; D not certain. Trimming removed 3 bases from V and 7 bases from J, with 9 bases in between. The CDR3 has 12 amino acids. Germline V gene lookup returns CDR1 ENHRY and CDR2 SYGVKD. The CDR3 region is CAISEGSGTQYF. CDR3 sequence (DNA): TGTGCCATCAGTGAAGGAAGTGGGACCCAGTACTTC.

This chain uses TRBV7-8 with TRBJ1-2, with 8 bases fitting TRBD1. The CDR3 runs 13 residues. V trimming: 6 bases; J trimming: 2 bases; junction bases outside the gene matches: 2. Germline-derived CDR1 and CDR2 are SGHVS and FQNEAQ. For the CDR3, the DNA is TGTGCCAGCAGGCGACAGGGGAACTATGGCTACACCTTC. Its protein product is CASRRQGNYGYTF. Looking up the rest from reference TRBV7-8 and TRBJ1-2 gives the full variable domain: GAGVSQSPRYKVAKRGQDVALRCDPISGHVSLFWYQQALGQGPEFLTYFQNEAQLDKSGLPSDRFFAERPEGSVSTLKIQRTQQEDSAVYLCASRRQGNYGYTFGSGTRLTVV.